The present entry profiles one TCR beta chain with its context. The sample comes from a study of OX40 agonist ivuxolimab in advanced cancers. The CDR3 has 17 residues. CDR1 and CDR2 (germline): SGHDN, FVKESK. J was trimmed by 5 bases and V by 3 bases; bases with no gene match: 5. TCRdb keeps only in-frame clones here, not all; method: immunoSEQ multiplex PCR. The repertoire holds tens of thousands of clones, with roughly 84% as singletons. The source was CD4+ or CD8+ T cells sorted from blood, collected in a trial of the OX40 agonist ivuxolimab. The J gene is TRBJ2-1, the V gene TRBV14; 15 positions agree with TRBD2. The sequence was obtained from an adult with an advanced solid tumor such as melanoma, head and neck, liver or kidney cancer. The CDR3 DNA is TGTGCCAGCAGCCACGGACTAGCGGGGGGGAAGAACAATGAGCAGTTCTTC. Translated, it gives CASSHGLAGGKNNEQFF.